The 14 T cell receptor beta chains below all came from one sample that was sequenced in a study of blood T cell repertoires in COVID-19. Assay: immunoSEQ multiplex PCR; the TCRdb copy retains only in-frame clones and omits some. There are about 140,000 clones in the sample; just over 85% occur only once, and around 8.5% lies in the top ten. Sequencing input: peripheral blood. Source of these receptors: a woman aged 55-70 years with acute or convalescent COVID-19.

CDR3 nucleotides: TGTGCCAGTAGTACGAGAACAGGGACGGTTGAGCAGTTCTTC. This translates into CASSTRTGTVEQFF. The rearrangement joins TRBV19 to TRBJ2-1; perhaps TRBD1 as D (6 bases). The CDR3 runs 14 residues. Germline CDR1 and CDR2: LNHDA and SQIVND (reference sequence). Trimming pared 4 bases from V and 9 bases from J, leaving 16 bases between.

In regard to this clone: Mismatch with germline at one junction end may stem from a read error. V and J are TRBV6-2 or TRBV6-3 and TRBJ2-7; D is unclear. Germline-derived CDR1 and CDR2 are MNHEY and SVGEGT. This CDR3 spans 11 amino acids. Here the CDR3 reads CASSYSNEQYF. The CDR3 DNA reads TGTGCCAGCAGTTACTCCAACGAGCAGTACTTC.

The chain has TRBV18 and TRBJ2-5, with no clear D. This CDR3 comprises 11 residues. Germline V CDR1 and CDR2: KGHSH, LQKENI. Between the trimmed V and J ends, which lost 5 bases and 3 bases, there was a span of 4 bases. CDR3 sequence: CASSFKETQYF. Here the CDR3 DNA reads TGTGCCAGCTCATTTAAAGAGACCCAGTACTTC.

This chain joins TRBV9 and TRBJ2-7; 7 bases match TRBD1. This CDR3 spans 14 amino acids. The germline V gene encodes CDR1 SGDLS and CDR2 YYNGEE. Germline trimming cut 3 bases from V and 5 bases from J; bases unmatched to any gene: 8. In DNA form, the CDR3 reads TGTGCCAGCAGCGAGAGGACAGGATTCAACGAGCAGTACTTC. Its translation is CASSERTGFNEQYF.

The rearrangement uses TRBV28 and TRBJ2-5, with 14 positions matching TRBD2. Unmatched junction bases numbered 8, after V lost 5 bases and J lost 0 bases. Germline V lookup: CDR1 MDHEN, CDR2 SYDVKM. The CDR3 consists of 18 residues. The CDR3 is CASSRLAGGLRYQETQYF. The DNA of the CDR3 is TGTGCCAGCAGTCGACTAGCGGGGGGGCTAAGGTACCAAGAGACCCAGTACTTC.

The chain recombines TRBV19 with TRBJ2-6; D perhaps matches TRBD2 (7 bases). In germline, CDR1 is LNHDA, CDR2 SQIVND (reference sequence). Trimming removed 9 bases at V and 0 bases at J, with 12 bases between. The CDR3 sequence is 15 residues long. The CDR3 region is CASVGGLSGANVLTF. As DNA, the CDR3 is TGTGCCAGCGTGGGGGGGCTCTCTGGGGCCAACGTCCTGACTTTC.

This chain connects TRBV7-2 to TRBJ2-5, with 11 bases matching TRBD2. V gave up 5 bases and J gave up 2 bases; unmatched junction bases: 4. CDR3 length: 15 residues. Germline V CDR1 and CDR2: SGHTA, FQGNSA. CDR3 nucleotides: TGTGCCAGCAGCCCTAGCGGGGGGTCACAAGAGACCCAGTACTTC. Amino acids: CASSPSGGSQETQYF. Complete variable domain (other parts from reference TRBV7-2 and TRBJ2-5): GAGVSQSPSNKVTEKGKDVELRCDPISGHTALYWYRQSLGQGLEFLIYFQGNSAPDKSGLPSDRFSAERTGGSVSTLTIQRTQQEDSAVYLCASSPSGGSQETQYFGPGTRLLVL.

V usage is TRBV9 and J usage is TRBJ2-3; D is possibly TRBD1 (6 bases). The CDR3 is made up of 13 amino acids. The germline gives CDR1 SGDLS, CDR2 YYNGEE. With 4 bases removed from V and 4 bases from J, the gap between germline ends came to 10 bases. The CDR3 loop reads CASSRQVADTQYF. CDR3 DNA sequence: TGTGCCAGCAGCCGACAGGTGGCAGATACGCAGTATTTT.

The chain couples TRBV27 to TRBJ2-5, with 9 bases identical to TRBD2. CDR3 size: 17 residues. The germline V gene encodes CDR1 MNHEY and CDR2 SMNVEV (reference sequence). V trimming: 7 bases; J trimming: 4 bases; junction bases outside the gene matches: 16. In DNA, the CDR3 is TGTGCCAGCACCCGTAGTGGGGCGGGGGGGCCTTTAGAGACCCAGTACTTC. Its protein is CASTRSGAGGPLETQYF.

The chain joins TRBV15 to TRBJ1-2; the D is unclear. Germline CDR1 reads LNHNV; CDR2 reads YYDKDF (reference sequence). The CDR3 runs 15 residues. The V end was cut by 0 bases, the J end by 3 bases, with 11 bases between. The CDR3: CATSRDEGDYYGYTF. The CDR3 DNA follows: TGTGCCACCAGCAGAGATGAGGGAGACTACTATGGCTACACCTTC.

The V gene is TRBV28, the J gene TRBJ1-2; possibly TRBD1 for D (6 bases). The V gene's germline CDR1 is MDHEN and CDR2 SYDVKM. V dropped 6 bases and J dropped 0 bases, with 14 bases sitting between them. The CDR3 totals 15 residues. CDR3 nucleotides: TGTGCCAGCAGCACTGGACAGAGAGCTAACTATGGCTACACCTTC. This translates into CASSTGQRANYGYTF.

CDR3 DNA sequence: TGCGCCAGCAGCTTACGGGCGGGGGAGAACACTGAAGCTTTCTTT. This sequence encodes CASSLRAGENTEAFF. The V gene is TRBV5-1, the J gene TRBJ1-1; weak D call: TRBD1 (5 bases). CDR3 size: 15 residues. V was clipped by 2 bases and J by 1 base, with 12 bases between them. CDR1 and CDR2 (germline): SGHRS, YFSETQ.

This rearrangement joins TRBV7-3 to TRBJ1-1; D is ambiguous. The CDR3 extends over 13 amino acids. Per germline, CDR1 SGHTA and CDR2 FQGTGA. V lost 6 bases and J 3 bases, leaving 11 bases between the germline ends. The CDR3 DNA sequence: TGTGCCAGCAGTTCCTTCCCCTACACTGAAGCTTTCTTT. This codes for CASSSFPYTEAFF.

CDR3 nucleotides: TGTGCCAGCAGTCCCGGACTGCCTTATGGCTACACCTTC. Residues: CASSPGLPYGYTF. The chain is built from TRBV6-5 and TRBJ1-2, with D hard to call. The CDR3 covers 13 residues. CDR1 is MNHEY and CDR2 is SVGAGI in the germline V gene. Trimming stripped 5 bases from V and 5 bases from J, with 12 bases between.